This TCR beta chain came from a study of blood T cell repertoires in COVID-19. Looking at the study overall: Samples representing acute and convalescent COVID-19 were sourced from the United States, Italy and Spain.

Original handling: Estimated nucleated cell counts came from reference gene primer amplification. The method was immunoSEQ multiplex PCR; TCRdb's version includes in-frame clones alone and lacks a portion of them. V, J and clone size are taken as reported in that table, and D and trimming were inferred from the DNA itself. The data show roughly 200,000 clones, around 80% seen once. The TCR originated in a man aged 35-49 years with active or convalescent COVID-19. The sequencing input was peripheral blood.

The CDR3 bases are TGTGCCAGCAGCTCGACAGACAATGAGCAGTTCTTC. This gives the protein CASSSTDNEQFF. The chain has TRBV7-2 and TRBJ2-1, with D maybe TRBD1 (5 bases). Trimming stripped 4 bases from V and 5 bases from J, with 6 bases between. The CDR3 has 12 residues. Per the germline V gene, CDR1 is SGHTA and CDR2 is FQGNSA. Variable domain in full (rest from reference TRBV7-2 and TRBJ2-1): GAGVSQSPSNKVTEKGKDVELRCDPISGHTALYWYRQSLGQGLEFLIYFQGNSAPDKSGLPSDRFSAERTGGSVSTLTIQRTQQEDSAVYLCASSSTDNEQFFGPGTRLTVL.